This T cell receptor (beta chain) came from a study of radiotherapy plus CTLA-4 blockade in lung cancer. Overall study context: Among patients, more than 15% showed objective responses, and around 30% had disease control. Study-wide results and limits: After radiotherapy and ipilimumab, tumor-derived clones expanded in peripheral blood. Reports state that early shifts in blood T cell clones, with interferon-beta, best predicted response.

The assay was immunoSEQ multiplex PCR, and TCRdb's table has in-frame clones only and misses some. The sample carries about 45,000 clones, approximately 73% recorded once. Receiving focal radiation plus CTLA-4 blockade with ipilimumab were patients who had chemo-refractory metastatic non-small-cell lung cancer. About this clone itself: Antigen specificity is unknown.

The CDR3 loop spans 15 amino acids. V was clipped by 6 bases and J by 7 bases; unmatched bases: 10. CDR1 and CDR2 (germline): SNHLY, FYNNEI. Here the sequenced sample was peripheral blood, taken from a patient treated with radiotherapy plus ipilimumab. This sequence joins TRBV2 and TRBJ2-7, with 12 bases fitting TRBD2. The TCR originated in a human donor with non-small cell lung cancer who had a complete response to radiotherapy plus ipilimumab. CDR3 sequence: CASRSTSGSREEQYF. As DNA, the CDR3 is TGTGCCAGCAGGTCGACTAGCGGGAGTCGTGAGGAGCAGTACTTC.